This T cell receptor beta chain was identified during a study of blood T cell repertoires in COVID-19. About the study: The United States, Italy and Spain supplied acute and convalescent COVID-19 samples.

Germline V gene data show CDR1 as MNHEY and CDR2 as SVGAGI. The CDR3 runs to 14 residues. Deletions cut 5 bases from V and 1 base from J, with 11 bases between. Per the original methods: How many nucleated cells were present was estimated from reference gene primer amplification. TCRdb's copy holds only in-frame clones and misses some; the assay was immunoSEQ multiplex PCR. That table supplies the V and J calls and clone size; D and trimming were determined from the DNA. The sample lists roughly 34,000 clones; roughly 74% were seen once. Sequencing input: peripheral blood. The chain combines TRBV6-5 with TRBJ1-1; maybe TRBD1 (6 bases). This receptor was identified in an elderly man with active or convalescent COVID-19. This CDR3 is CASSKKGQNTEAFF. In nucleotides, the CDR3 is TGTGCCAGCAGTAAAAAGGGACAGAACACTGAAGCTTTCTTT.